Given below is one TCR beta chain in context. The data originate from a study of shared clonotypes between healthy human individuals. The germline V and J ends were trimmed by 2 bases and 2 bases, with 16 bases remaining between them. Germline V CDR1 and CDR2: MNHNS, SASEGT. The length of the CDR3 is 16 residues. Clones were read by immunoSEQ multiplex PCR, and TCRdb kept only the in-frame ones, dropping some. Of millions of clones listed, approximately 93% are singletons. The receptor's source is a man between 18 and 29 years old in good health. Some clones in this sample may be carry-over from other donors' samples. The chain is built from TRBV6-1 and TRBJ2-7; D may be TRBD2 (6 bases). Sequences were obtained from naive CD4+ T cells from PBMCs. Subset: CD45RA+ positively selected. In DNA, the CDR3 is TGTGCCAGCAGTGAACTTCGGGGCGGGGCTACCTACGAGCAGTACTTC. Protein sequence: CASSELRGGATYEQYF.